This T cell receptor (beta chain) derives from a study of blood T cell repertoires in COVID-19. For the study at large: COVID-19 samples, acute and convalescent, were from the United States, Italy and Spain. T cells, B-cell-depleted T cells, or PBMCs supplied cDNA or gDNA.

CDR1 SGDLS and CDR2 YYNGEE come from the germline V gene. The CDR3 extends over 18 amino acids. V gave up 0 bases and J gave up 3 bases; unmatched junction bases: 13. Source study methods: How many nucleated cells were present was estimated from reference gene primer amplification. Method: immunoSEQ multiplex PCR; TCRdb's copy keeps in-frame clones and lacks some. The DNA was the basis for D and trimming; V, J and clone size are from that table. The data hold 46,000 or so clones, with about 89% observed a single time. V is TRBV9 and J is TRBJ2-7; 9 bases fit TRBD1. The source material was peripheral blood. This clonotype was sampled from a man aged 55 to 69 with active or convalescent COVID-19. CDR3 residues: CASSVAPGTGTGFYEQYF. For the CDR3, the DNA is TGTGCCAGCAGCGTAGCTCCGGGGACAGGGACCGGATTCTACGAGCAGTACTTC.